This T cell receptor beta chain stems from a study of T cells in Graves' hyperthyroidism and ophthalmopathy (dated by TCRdb to between 2018 and 2020). As for the study more broadly: Peripheral blood was collected at initial diagnosis, before any treatment. In six Graves' hyperthyroidism patients, the study also compared T-cell repertoires from thyroid tissue with T-cell repertoires from blood. Whether ophthalmopathy could be predicted prospectively was tested in an independent validation cohort made up of about 20 hyperthyroidism patients plus 17 patients who later progressed to ophthalmopathy. To identify distinguishing TCR V-J signatures, a discovery cohort of around 100 patients was used, comprising 40 to 45 with Graves' ophthalmopathy and approximately 57 with stable Graves' hyperthyroidism. According to the paper, TCR Vbeta CDR3 sequencing was carried out on roughly 130 peripheral blood samples, which came from 40 to 45 ophthalmopathy, fewer than 80 hyperthyroidism and about 17 progressor patients. The 80 to 100 discovery patients were randomly divided into training and test sets at a 7:3 ratio. After sampling, hyperthyroidism patients received methimazole starting at 30 mg daily, and ophthalmopathy patients received high-dose intravenous methylprednisolone. Points the paper makes about the study in general: Most expanded thyroid clonotypes (frequency above 0.001) were also found in blood, which suggests that blood repertoires may mirror thyroid immune responses. Sample size was not statistically predetermined, and blinding of investigators to group allocation was not performed. In validation, the model predicted progression to ophthalmopathy with approximately 70% sensitivity and 72% to 75% specificity, a median of around 6.6 months before onset. A model built on a 13 V-J signature distinguished ophthalmopathy from stable hyperthyroidism, reaching 85% to 90% sensitivity and approximately 81% specificity in cross-validation and 80%/75% in testing.

Amplification of TCR beta CDR3 regions was carried out from RNA transcripts. For the first round of RT-PCR on the TCR CDR3, the HTBI primer set was used together with the Qiagen OneStep RT-PCR kit. The libraries were constructed in a second round of multiplex PCR and then size-selected and purified. Libraries were sequenced paired-end with 100 bp reads on an Illumina HiSeq2000. The paper's data handling went like this. SOAPnuke was used to process the raw data, removing reads that contained adapters or uncalled bases, had a mean Phred below 15, or lacked an exact match to the constant primer or identifier. COPE v1.2.5 was used to merge the high-quality paired reads, and each unique nucleotide sequence was defined as a clonotype. Clonotypes were aligned to IMGT TRBV, TRBD and TRBJ reference segments using MiTCR v1.1. Only V-J combinations with frequency above 0.0001, covering roughly 99% of repertoires, were analysed. The TCS score was defined as F50 (clonal expansion) divided by E x V (chaos), with BLOSUM62-based TCRdist calculated between CDR3 peptides within each V-J. Welch's t-statistics and random forest reduced fewer than 600 V-J features to roughly 13, which were used in a naive Bayes classifier (R e1071). TCRdb reanalyzed the raw reads on its own, using fastp at Q25 for trimming and MiXCR for clone calling, and kept in-frame beta chains. Here each entry gathers all rows of one CDR3 protein and keeps the most common genes and DNA. TCRdb, not the original authors, processed these V and J calls. The sample table contains about 700,000 distinct CDR3 sequences; only one count was recorded for approximately 15% of them. 9.5% to 13% of the sample comes from the top ten.

The table lists this clonotype with a few counts. Its antigen target is currently unknown. Per-base quality was not reported, and no clone a single base away is much larger than it. Graves' hyperthyroidism was defined as stable when no progression to ophthalmopathy occurred over 18 months of follow-up. Hyperthyroidism patients were aged 18 to 65 years and newly diagnosed, with disease duration of less than 2 months. Any patient with an uncontrolled infection, another autoimmune disease, pregnancy or lactation was excluded. Clinical symptoms, serum thyroxine and TRAb, thyroid ultrasound, and orbital computed tomography formed the basis for the diagnoses. Ficoll-Paque density gradient centrifugation was used to isolate PBMCs from 10 ml of fresh peripheral blood. Trizol reagent was used to extract total RNA, and RNA quality was then checked on an Agilent 2100 Bioanalyzer. Trimming takes 4 bases from V and 1 base from J, and the germline ends sit 8 bases apart. From the germline V gene, CDR1 is SQVTM and CDR2 is ANQGSEA. From the cysteine through the phenylalanine, the CDR3 covers 12 amino acids. The DNA shown is the 36-base CDR3, in frame from base 1.

This TCR derives from a woman in her late teens or twenties with Graves' hyperthyroidism. The rearrangement combines TRBV29-1 with TRBJ2-7; a weak D assignment points to TRBD1 (5 bases agree). The sample comprised blood. CDR3 region: CSVAQGSYEQYF. DNA sequence: TGCAGCGTTGCCCAGGGTTCCTACGAGCAGTACTTC.